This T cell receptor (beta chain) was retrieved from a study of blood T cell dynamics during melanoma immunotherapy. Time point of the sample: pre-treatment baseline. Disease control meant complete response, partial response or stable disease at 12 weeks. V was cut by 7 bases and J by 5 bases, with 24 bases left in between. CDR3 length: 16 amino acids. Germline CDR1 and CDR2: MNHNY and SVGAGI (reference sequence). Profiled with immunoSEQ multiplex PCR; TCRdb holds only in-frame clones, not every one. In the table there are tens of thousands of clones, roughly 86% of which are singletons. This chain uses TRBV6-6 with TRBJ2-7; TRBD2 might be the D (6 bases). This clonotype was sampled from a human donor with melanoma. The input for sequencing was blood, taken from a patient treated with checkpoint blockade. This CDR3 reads CASTPSRRGIENEQYF. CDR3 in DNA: TGTGCCAGCACCCCTTCCCGTCGGGGGATAGAAAACGAGCAGTACTTC.